The 26 T cell receptor beta chains given below trace back to one sample, sequenced in a study of blood T cell repertoires in COVID-19. Libraries were prepared by immunoSEQ multiplex PCR; TCRdb keeps only in-frame clonotypes and omits some of them. The sample holds over 120,000 clones; approximately 88% are singletons and the top ten take roughly 4.4%. Sequencing input: peripheral blood. These receptors were obtained from a human donor in a cohort sampled during active COVID-19.

J is TRBJ2-3 and V is TRBV6-2 or TRBV6-3, with D maybe TRBD1 (6 bases). The CDR3 is made up of 15 amino acids. Per the germline V gene, CDR1 is MNHEY and CDR2 is SVGEGT. Trimming removed 5 bases from V and 4 bases from J, with 16 bases in between. The CDR3 spells CASSPLAGVPDTQYF. The CDR3 coding sequence is TGTGCCAGCAGTCCCCTTGCAGGGGTCCCAGATACGCAGTATTTT.

The chain recombines TRBV6-6 with TRBJ1-3; weak D call: TRBD1 (6 bases). V lost 6 bases and J 1 base, leaving 10 bases between the germline ends. Per germline, CDR1 MNHNY and CDR2 SVGAGI (reference sequence). This CDR3 is 14 amino acids long. Written as DNA, the CDR3 is TGTGCCAGCAGGACAGGTGGTTCTGGAAACACCATATATTTT. Residues: CASRTGGSGNTIYF.

CDR3 DNA: TGTGCCAGCAGTTTTCCGAGTGCGGGGGGGCCTACCGGGGAGCTGTTTTTT. Its translation is CASSFPSAGGPTGELFF. The gene calls are TRBV28 and TRBJ2-2; the match to TRBD2 covers 9 bases. Germline trimming cut 3 bases from V and 5 bases from J; bases unmatched to any gene: 10. CDR1 and CDR2 from the germline V gene are MDHEN and SYDVKM. The CDR3 is 17 residues long.

The gene calls are TRBV5-4 and TRBJ2-4, with D unclear. The germline V gene encodes CDR1 SGHNT and CDR2 YYREEE (reference sequence). V lost 4 bases to trimming and J lost 6 bases, with 11 bases between them. CDR3 size: 13 residues. The CDR3, as DNA: TGTGCCAGCAGCCAGAGGCAGTCAAACATTCAGTACTTC. This encodes CASSQRQSNIQYF.

The V gene is TRBV11-2, the J gene TRBJ2-2; D may be TRBD2 (6 bases). The germline gives CDR1 SGHAT, CDR2 FQNNGV. The V and J ends lost 6 bases and 4 bases respectively, with 21 bases between them. The CDR3 length is 17 residues. The CDR3 DNA reads as TGTGCCAGCAGATCCCCGGGCGGAGGGCCGGGCACCGGGGAGCTGTTTTTT. Its protein is CASRSPGGGPGTGELFF.

CDR3 coding DNA: TGTGCCAGCAGCGTAGGTGGGACAGGGTATGGCTACACCTTC. Translation gives CASSVGGTGYGYTF. The chain is built from TRBV9 and TRBJ1-2; 9 positions match TRBD1. The V segment lost 0 bases and the J segment 5 bases; nucleotides outside the gene matches: 2. CDR1 is SGDLS, CDR2 YYNGEE, per germline. This CDR3 spans 14 amino acids.

The chain has TRBV2 and TRBJ2-1, with 13 nucleotides matching TRBD2. CDR1 and CDR2 from the germline V gene are SNHLY and FYNNEI. V gave up 5 bases and J gave up 7 bases; unmatched junction bases: 5. CDR3 length: 15 residues. The CDR3 sequence is CASSLGLAGVNEQFF. The CDR3 nucleotides read TGTGCCAGCAGTCTTGGACTAGCGGGAGTTAATGAGCAGTTCTTC.

The chain has TRBV7-9 and TRBJ2-1; the match to TRBD2 covers 8 bases. V lost 2 bases, J lost 4 bases, and 4 bases stayed unmatched. The CDR3 is made up of 15 amino acids. The germline CDR1 and CDR2 sequences are SEHNR and FQNEAQ (reference sequence). CDR3 sequence (DNA): TGTGCCAGCAGCTTAAAGCGGGAGCTATACAATGAGCAGTTCTTC. Its translation is CASSLKRELYNEQFF.

V is TRBV19 and J is TRBJ2-3, with D possibly being TRBD1 (5 bases). Germline V CDR1 and CDR2: LNHDA, SQIVND (reference sequence). The CDR3 extends over 17 amino acids. V gave up 5 bases and J gave up 4 bases, with 22 bases separating them. The CDR3: CASSPPLGREGADTQYF. CDR3 nucleotides: TGTGCCAGTAGTCCGCCTTTGGGCAGGGAAGGAGCAGATACGCAGTATTTT.

The chain links TRBV28 to TRBJ2-7; 7 bases are a match to TRBD1. V shed 6 bases and J 7 bases; nucleotides not matched to a gene: 6. This CDR3 has 12 residues. Germline V gene data show CDR1 as MDHEN and CDR2 as SYDVKM. CDR3 DNA: TGTGCCAGCAGGACAGGGCTCCTTGAGCAGTACGTC. Translation: CASRTGLLEQYV.

The CDR3 here is CASSVGTVIGKEKLFF. The CDR3 nucleotides are TGTGCCAGCAGTGTGGGGACAGTTATTGGGAAGGAAAAACTGTTTTTT. This chain links TRBV6-1 with TRBJ1-4, with TRBD1 identical over 7 bases. Germline-derived CDR1 and CDR2 are MNHNS and SASEGT. V lost 4 bases and J lost 8; bases outside the gene matches: 13. The CDR3 consists of 16 residues.

The chain has TRBV6-2 or TRBV6-3 and TRBJ2-1, with TRBD2 matching over 16 bases. The junction had 7 bases not matched to a gene; V was cut back by 6 bases and J by 8 bases. The CDR3 consists of 16 residues. The germline gives CDR1 MNHEY, CDR2 SVGEGT. In DNA, the CDR3 is TGTGCCAGCAGCCCCGGGACTAGCGGGGGGGTGGATGAGCAGTTCTTC. Encoded protein: CASSPGTSGGVDEQFF.

The chain uses TRBV4-1 and TRBJ2-3; the match to TRBD1 covers 7 bases. The trim removed 6 bases at V and 5 bases at J, leaving 5 bases unmatched. The germline V gene encodes CDR1 MGHRA and CDR2 YSYEKL. The CDR3 has 13 residues. Here the CDR3 reads CASRPTGEDTQYF. The CDR3, as DNA: TGCGCCAGCAGGCCTACAGGGGAAGATACGCAGTATTTT.

The J gene is TRBJ2-7, the V gene TRBV9, with 12 bases identical to TRBD2. Germline V gives CDR1 SGDLS, CDR2 YYNGEE. V shed 4 bases, J shed 4 bases, and the junction held 3 bases outside the gene matches. The CDR3 extends over 14 amino acids. CDR3 DNA sequence: TGTGCCAGCAGCCCAGGGACTAGCGGGTACGAGCAGTACTTC. Its protein product is CASSPGTSGYEQYF.

CDR3 amino acids: CASSLGGVRQPQHF. The CDR3 DNA sequence: TGTGCCAGCAGTTTAGGGGGGGTGCGCCAGCCCCAGCATTTT. The genes are TRBV27 and TRBJ1-5; D is possibly TRBD1 (5 bases). The CDR3 sequence is 14 residues long. V shed 2 bases and J shed 7 bases, with 12 bases lying between them. Germline CDR1 reads MNHEY; CDR2 reads SMNVEV (reference sequence).

The rearrangement joins TRBV28 to TRBJ2-7; 8 positions agree with TRBD2. Trimming removed 6 bases from V and 13 bases from J; junction bases left unmatched: 11. Germline CDR1 is MDHEN and CDR2 is SYDVKM. The CDR3 loop spans 12 amino acids. CDR3 DNA sequence: TGTGCCAGCAGGCCTCCGGGGGGGCCGGCCTACTTC. It translates to CASRPPGGPAYF.

J is TRBJ2-2 and V is TRBV7-8, with 10 bases fitting TRBD2. Trimming removed 0 bases from V and 4 bases from J; junction bases left unmatched: 5. The germline V gene has CDR1 SGHVS and CDR2 FQNEAQ. There are 17 residues in the CDR3. The CDR3, as DNA: TGTGCCAGCAGCTTAGCGCAACTAGCGGGACTCACCGGGGAGCTGTTTTTT. The encoded protein is CASSLAQLAGLTGELFF.

The CDR3 spells CASSPKQGSYEQYF. Written as DNA, the CDR3 is TGTGCCAGCTCACCAAAGCAGGGGTCCTACGAGCAGTACTTC. J is TRBJ2-7 and V is TRBV18; perhaps TRBD1 as D (6 bases). Germline values: CDR1 KGHSH, CDR2 LQKENI. Trimming shortened V by 2 bases and J by 1 base, and 9 bases separated the two germline ends. The CDR3 contains 14 residues.

This rearrangement joins TRBV7-9 to TRBJ2-1; 12 nucleotides line up with TRBD2. The CDR3 is 14 amino acids. V was clipped by 3 bases and J by 10 bases; unmatched bases: 4. Germline V gives CDR1 SEHNR, CDR2 FQNEAQ (reference sequence). In nucleotides, the CDR3 is TGTGCCAGCAGCTTGGGACTAGCGGGTCTCGAGCAGTTCTTC. As protein: CASSLGLAGLEQFF.

The chain has TRBV4-2 and TRBJ2-7, with 7 bases lining up with TRBD2. Looked up from germline, CDR1 is LGHNA and CDR2 is YNFKEQ. The CDR3 spans 15 residues. With V trimmed by 0 bases and J by 3 bases, 5 bases remained unmatched. The CDR3, as DNA: TGTGCCAGCAGCCAAGATCTAGCGGCGTACTACGAGCAGTACTTC. Its translation: CASSQDLAAYYEQYF.

The chain carries TRBV5-6 and TRBJ2-3; D perhaps matches TRBD2 (5 bases). Germline lookup yields CDR1 SGHDT and CDR2 YYEEEE. Trimming shortened V by 2 bases and J by 2 bases, and 9 bases separated the two germline ends. The CDR3 has 14 residues. The CDR3 is CASSFTGNTDTQYF. In DNA form, the CDR3 reads TGTGCCAGCAGCTTCACGGGAAACACAGATACGCAGTATTTT.

This chain links TRBV29-1 with TRBJ2-3; 10 bases map to TRBD2. The V gene's germline CDR1 is SQVTM and CDR2 ANQGSEA. The J segment lost 1 base and the V segment lost 7 bases, leaving 5 bases of the junction unmatched. The CDR3 contains 14 residues. The CDR3 DNA is TGCAGCGCCTCCCTAGCGGGAGGCACAGATACGCAGTATTTT. This translates into CSASLAGGTDTQYF.

The chain joins TRBV3-1 (or the pseudogene TRBV3-2) to TRBJ2-3; D might be TRBD1 (6 bases). The V end was cut by 2 bases, the J end by 0 bases, with 9 bases between. The CDR3 totals 15 residues. CDR1 LGHDT and CDR2 YNNKEL come from the germline V gene (reference sequence). CDR3 nucleotide sequence: TGTGCCAGCAGCCAAATGGGGGCTAGCACAGATACGCAGTATTTT. Translating it yields CASSQMGASTDTQYF.

This clone has only a few counts. The chain is built from TRBV13 and TRBJ2-2, with 8 bases matching TRBD2. Germline V gene sequence: CDR1 PRHDT, CDR2 FYEKMQ (reference sequence). V dropped 7 bases and J dropped 1; count of bases not matched to a gene: 8. This CDR3 has 16 residues. CDR3 residues: CASNLRLAGNTGELFF. CDR3 bases: TGTGCCAGCAACTTGCGGCTAGCGGGGAACACCGGGGAGCTGTTTTTT.

This rearrangement joins TRBV28 to TRBJ2-1, with 12 positions matching TRBD2. With 6 bases clipped from V and 0 bases from J, the junction kept 6 bases outside the gene matches. CDR1 is MDHEN and CDR2 is SYDVKM in the germline V gene. The CDR3 loop spans 17 amino acids. This chain's CDR3 is CASSSSGGGSSYNEQFF. In nucleotides, the CDR3 is TGTGCCAGCAGCTCTAGCGGGGGGGGAAGCTCCTACAATGAGCAGTTCTTC. The whole variable domain, remainder taken from reference TRBV28 and TRBJ2-1, is DVKVTQSSRYLVKRTGEKVFLECVQDMDHENMFWYRQDPGLGLRLIYFSYDVKMKEKGDIPEGYSVSREKKERFSLILESASTNQTSMYLCASSSSGGGSSYNEQFFGPGTRLTVL.

The chain combines TRBV19 with TRBJ1-1, with 7 bases identical to TRBD1. The CDR3 is 15 residues long. Germline CDR1 is LNHDA and CDR2 is SQIVND (reference sequence). Germline trimming cut 5 bases from V and 2 bases from J; bases unmatched to any gene: 8. CDR3 sequence reads: CASSLPGQINTEAFF. The CDR3 bases are TGTGCCAGTAGTCTACCGGGACAGATAAACACTGAAGCTTTCTTT.